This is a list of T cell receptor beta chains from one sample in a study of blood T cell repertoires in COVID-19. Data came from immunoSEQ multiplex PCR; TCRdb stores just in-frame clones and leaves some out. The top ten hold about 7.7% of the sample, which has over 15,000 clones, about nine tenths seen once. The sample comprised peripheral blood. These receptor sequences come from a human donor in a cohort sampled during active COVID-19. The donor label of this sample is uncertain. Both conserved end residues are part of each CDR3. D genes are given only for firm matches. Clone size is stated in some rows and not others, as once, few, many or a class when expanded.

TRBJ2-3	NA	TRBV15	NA	CATSRDLGGRGTDTQYF	TGTGCCACCAGCAGAGATCTTGGGGGCAGAGGCACAGATACGCAGTATTTT
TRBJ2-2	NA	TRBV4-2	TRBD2	CASSQDLPAGGGELFF	TGTGCCAGCAGCCAAGATTTACCAGCGGGAGGCGGGGAGCTGTTTTTT
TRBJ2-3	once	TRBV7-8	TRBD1	CASSPGTAADTQYF	TGTGCCAGCAGCCCCGGGACAGCAGCCGATACGCAGTATTTT
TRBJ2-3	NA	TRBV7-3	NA	CASSRGLADTQYF	TGTGCCAGCAGCCGAGGACTGGCAGATACGCAGTATTTT
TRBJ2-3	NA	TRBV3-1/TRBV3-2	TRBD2	CASSLSTSGSRGTQYF	TGTGCCAGCAGCCTTTCGACTAGCGGGAGTAGGGGTACGCAGTATTTT
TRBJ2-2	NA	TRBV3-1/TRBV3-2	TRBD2	CASSPGPGLAGESGELFF	TGTGCCAGCAGCCCCGGGCCGGGACTAGCGGGAGAGTCGGGGGAGCTGTTTTTT
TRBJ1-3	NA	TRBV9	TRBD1	CASSSRTGGSGNTIYF	TGTGCCAGCAGCAGCCGGACAGGGGGTTCTGGAAACACCATATATTTT
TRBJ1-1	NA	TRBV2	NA	CASREDRGRAFF	TGTGCCAGCAGGGAGGACAGAGGAAGGGCTTTCTTT
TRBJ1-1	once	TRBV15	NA	CATSRGREGTEAFF	TGTGCCACCAGCAGAGGCAGGGAGGGGACTGAAGCTTTCTTT
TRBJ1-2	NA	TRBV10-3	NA	CAISEGSASNYGYTF	TGTGCCATCAGTGAGGGAAGCGCCTCTAACTATGGCTACACCTTC
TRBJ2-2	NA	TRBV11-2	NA	CASGRPTGELFF	TGTGCCAGCGGGAGACCTACCGGGGAGCTGTTTTTT
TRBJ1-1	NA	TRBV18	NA	CASSPTRDTEAFF	TGTGCCAGCTCACCAACGAGGGACACTGAAGCTTTCTTT
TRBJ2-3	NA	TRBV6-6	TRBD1	CASRGTGDQYF	TGTGCCAGCAGGGGGACAGGGGATCAGTATTTT
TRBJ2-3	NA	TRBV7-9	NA	CASSETRRGPSTDTQYF	TGTGCCAGCAGCGAGACGCGGCGGGGCCCTAGCACAGATACGCAGTATTTT
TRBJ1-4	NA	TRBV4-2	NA	CASSQERGGEPIF	TGTGCCAGCAGCCAAGAAAGAGGGGGGGAACCGATTTTT
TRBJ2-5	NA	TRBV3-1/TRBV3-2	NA	CASSQDVSVGAETQYF	TGTGCCAGCAGCCAAGACGTCTCGGTTGGTGCGGAGACCCAGTACTTC
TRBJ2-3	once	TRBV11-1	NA	CASSSPDGADTQYF	TGTGCCAGCAGCTCCCCGGACGGGGCAGATACGCAGTATTTT
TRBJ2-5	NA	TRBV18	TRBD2	CASSPPGILAGQETQYF	TGTGCCAGCTCACCACCTGGAATACTAGCGGGCCAAGAGACCCAGTACTTC
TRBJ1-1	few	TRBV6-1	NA	CASSDREDTEAFF	TGTGCCAGCAGTGATAGGGAGGACACTGAAGCTTTCTTT
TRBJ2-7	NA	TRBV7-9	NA	CASSSPTRGGHSYEQYF	TGTGCCAGCAGCTCCCCGACCCGAGGGGGACACTCCTACGAGCAGTACTTC
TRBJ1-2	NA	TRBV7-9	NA	CASSSKVAGSYGYTF	TGTGCCAGCAGCTCCAAGGTTGCCGGGTCTTATGGCTACACCTTC
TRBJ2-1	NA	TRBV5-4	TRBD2	CASSAGLAVGNEQFF	TGTGCCAGCAGCGCGGGACTAGCGGTAGGGAATGAGCAGTTCTTC
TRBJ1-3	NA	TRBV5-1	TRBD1	CASSPRGNSGNTIYF	TGCGCCAGCAGCCCCAGGGGGAACTCTGGAAACACCATATATTTT
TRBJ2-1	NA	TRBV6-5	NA	CASRPWAGEQFF	TGTGCCAGCAGGCCCTGGGCCGGTGAGCAGTTCTTC
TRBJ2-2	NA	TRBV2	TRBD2	CASWGGRMDTGELFF	TGTGCCAGCTGGGGCGGGAGAATGGACACCGGGGAGCTGTTTTTT
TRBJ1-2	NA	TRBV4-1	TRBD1	CASSHRQGGEYGYTF	TGCGCCAGCAGCCACCGACAGGGAGGAGAGTATGGCTACACCTTC
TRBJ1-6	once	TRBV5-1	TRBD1	CASSLGTGGLDSPLHF	TGCGCCAGCAGCTTAGGAACAGGGGGCCTAGATTCACCCCTCCACTTT
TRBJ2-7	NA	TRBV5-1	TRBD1	CASSARDRRSYEQYF	TGCGCCAGCAGCGCCCGGGACAGACGATCCTACGAGCAGTACTTC
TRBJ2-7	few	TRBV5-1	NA	CASSLGAGSSFEQYF	TGCGCCAGCAGCCTCGGTGCAGGAAGCTCTTTCGAGCAGTACTTC
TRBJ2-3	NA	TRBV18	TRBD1	CASSLRQGAIDTQYF	TGTGCCAGCTCACTCCGACAGGGGGCTATAGATACGCAGTATTTT
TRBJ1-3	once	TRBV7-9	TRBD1	CASSPGTGLSGNTIYF	TGTGCCAGCAGCCCCGGGACAGGTCTCTCTGGAAACACCATATATTTT
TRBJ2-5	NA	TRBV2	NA	CASLLVGETQYF	TGTGCCAGCTTACTAGTCGGGGAGACCCAGTACTTC
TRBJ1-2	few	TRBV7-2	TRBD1	CASSPGQLRTF	TGTGCCAGCAGCCCGGGACAGCTCCGGACCTTC
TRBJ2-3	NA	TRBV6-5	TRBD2	CASSLTSGDTDTQYF	TGTGCCAGCAGTCTGACTAGCGGAGACACAGATACGCAGTATTTT
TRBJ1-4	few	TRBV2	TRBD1	CASRLRQGNEKLFF	TGTGCCAGCAGGTTAAGACAGGGTAATGAAAAACTGTTTTTT
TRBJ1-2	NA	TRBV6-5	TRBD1	CASSRGQGGGYTF	TGTGCCAGCAGCCGCGGACAGGGCGGCGGCTACACCTTC
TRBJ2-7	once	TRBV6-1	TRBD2	CASSGPRLAGVLYEQYF	TGTGCCAGCAGTGGACCCCGCCTAGCGGGAGTTCTCTACGAGCAGTACTTC
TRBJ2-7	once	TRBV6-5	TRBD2	CASSYGSGSMYEQYF	TGTGCCAGCAGTTACGGAAGCGGGAGTATGTACGAGCAGTACTTC
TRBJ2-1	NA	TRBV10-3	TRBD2	CAIGDSGSSEQFF	TGTGCCATCGGGGATAGCGGGAGTAGTGAGCAGTTCTTC
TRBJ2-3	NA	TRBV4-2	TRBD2	CASSLVLNPSGGEDTQYF	TGTGCCAGCAGCCTAGTCCTGAACCCTAGCGGCGGGGAGGATACGCAGTATTTT
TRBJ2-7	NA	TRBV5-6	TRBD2	CASSYGGRVYEQYF	TGTGCCAGCAGCTATGGCGGGAGGGTTTACGAGCAGTACTTC
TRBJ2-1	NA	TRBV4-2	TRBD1	CASSRGQNEQFF	TGTGCCAGCAGCCGGGGACAGAATGAGCAGTTCTTC
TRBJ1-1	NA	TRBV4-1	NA	CASSQVEGGLTEAFF	TGCGCCAGCAGCCAAGTGGAAGGGGGATTGACTGAAGCTTTCTTT
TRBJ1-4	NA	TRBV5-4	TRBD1	CASSLAGGEKLFF	TGTGCCAGCAGCTTGGCAGGGGGTGAAAAACTGTTTTTT
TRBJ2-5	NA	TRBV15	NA	CATSRDGGRMTLETQYF	TGTGCCACCAGCAGAGATGGAGGACGCATGACGTTAGAGACCCAGTACTTC
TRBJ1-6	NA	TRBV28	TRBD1	CASSRFGTGGVGSPLHF	TGTGCCAGCAGTCGGTTTGGGACAGGGGGCGTGGGTTCACCCCTCCACTTT
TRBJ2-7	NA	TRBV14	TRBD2	CASSQRLAGGYEQYF	TGTGCCAGCAGCCAGCGACTAGCGGGAGGCTACGAGCAGTACTTC
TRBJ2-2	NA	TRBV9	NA	CASSVVLNTGELFF	TGTGCCAGCAGCGTAGTCCTTAACACCGGGGAGCTGTTTTTT
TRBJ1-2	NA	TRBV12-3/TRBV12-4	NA	CASNNREGYGYTF	TGTGCCAGCAACAACAGGGAAGGCTATGGCTACACCTTC
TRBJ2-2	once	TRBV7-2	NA	CASSFEAVRTLNTGELFF	TGTGCCAGCAGCTTCGAGGCGGTTCGAACACTTAACACCGGGGAGCTGTTTTTT
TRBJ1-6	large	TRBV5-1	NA	CASSLKLDSPLHF	TGCGCCAGCAGCTTAAAGCTAGATTCACCCCTCCACTTT
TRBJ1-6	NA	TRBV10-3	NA	CASLSDSNSPLHF	TGTGCCAGCCTTAGTGATTCTAATTCACCCCTCCACTTT
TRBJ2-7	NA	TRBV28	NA	CASSSPAGRIYEQYF	TGTGCCAGCAGTTCCCCGGCAGGGAGGATTTACGAGCAGTACTTC
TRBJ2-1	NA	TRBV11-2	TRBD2	CASSSRGSGRKGSYNEQFF	TGTGCCAGCAGCTCCCGAGGTAGCGGGAGGAAAGGATCTTACAATGAGCAGTTCTTC
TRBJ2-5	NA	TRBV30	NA	CAWSARGTSLQETQYF	TGTGCCTGGAGTGCAAGGGGAACAAGCTTACAAGAGACCCAGTACTTC
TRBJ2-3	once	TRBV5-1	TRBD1	CASSLGLTGKGTDTQYF	TGCGCCAGCAGCTTGGGGTTGACAGGGAAAGGCACAGATACGCAGTATTTT
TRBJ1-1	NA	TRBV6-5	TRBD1	CASSADRAGTEAFF	TGTGCCAGCAGCGCTGACAGGGCTGGCACTGAAGCTTTCTTT
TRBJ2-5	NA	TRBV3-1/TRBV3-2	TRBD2	CASSQRRLAKKETQYF	TGTGCCAGCAGCCAACGACGACTAGCGAAAAAAGAGACCCAGTACTTC
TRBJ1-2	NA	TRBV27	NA	CASSLQGNYGYTF	TGTGCCAGCAGTTTACAGGGGAACTATGGCTACACCTTC